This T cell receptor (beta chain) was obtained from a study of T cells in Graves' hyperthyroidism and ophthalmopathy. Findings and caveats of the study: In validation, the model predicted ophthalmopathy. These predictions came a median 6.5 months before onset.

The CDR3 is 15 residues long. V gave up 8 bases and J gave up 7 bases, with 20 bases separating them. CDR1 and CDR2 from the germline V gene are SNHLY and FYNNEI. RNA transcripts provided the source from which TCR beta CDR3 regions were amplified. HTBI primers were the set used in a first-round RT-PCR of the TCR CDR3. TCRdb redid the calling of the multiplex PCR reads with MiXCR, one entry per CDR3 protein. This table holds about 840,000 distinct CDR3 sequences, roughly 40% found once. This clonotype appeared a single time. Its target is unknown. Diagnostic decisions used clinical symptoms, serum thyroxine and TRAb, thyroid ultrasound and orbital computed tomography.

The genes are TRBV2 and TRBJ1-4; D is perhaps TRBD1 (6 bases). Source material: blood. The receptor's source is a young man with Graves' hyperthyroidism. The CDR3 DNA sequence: TGTGCCAGCGGGGGACTACAGGGAGCCGGTGAAAAACTGTTTTTT. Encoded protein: CASGGLQGAGEKLFF.